This TCR beta chain is drawn from a study of siplizumab effects on memory and regulatory T cells (dated by TCRdb to 2018 to 2020). Regarding the study in general: The study looked at the effect of siplizumab, an anti-CD2 antibody, on alloreactive T-cell subsets in allogeneic mixed lymphocyte reactions made from human PBMCs.

Including cysteine and phenylalanine, the CDR3 has 11 amino acids. CDR3 DNA only is kept here, 33 bases in frame from base 1. The germline V gene (reference sequence) yields GTSNPN for CDR1 and SVGIG for CDR2. V and J lose 2 bases and 5 bases, and a span of 6 bases separates them. Points on this clone: What antigen it recognizes has not been identified. No base quality values were provided; no much bigger clone lies one nucleotide off.

General conclusions and limits of the study: The cumulative frequency of alloreactive sequences traceable to unstimulated CD4+ memory T cells was significantly reduced by siplizumab. Among mappable alloreactive CD4+ clones, an average Treg-derived fraction of around 71% was observed with siplizumab, compared with approximately 26% in control reactions. Whether proliferating Tregs from siplizumab cultures were suppressive was not functionally confirmed. Compared with memory T cells, unstimulated naive T cells appeared more diverse, and naive cells seemed to make a substantial contribution to the alloresponse. For roughly 80-95% of proliferating CD4+ or CD8+ clones, no naive or memory phenotype could be assigned. Sequences below about 10^-5 frequency were poorly captured, so only a minor fraction of alloreactive clones could be mapped to unstimulated subsets.

Preparation of the library involved the immunoSEQ multiplex PCR assay. The deep sequencing platform assayed roughly 10^5 TCR templates per sample. Genomic DNA extracted from sorted T cells was the material used for TCRbeta CDR3 sequencing. On the study's bioinformatics: The R programming language was used for clonal analysis of the TCRbeta CDR3 data. Alloreactive CD4+ and CD8+ clones were identified by comparing unstimulated samples to CFSE-low samples taken after the reaction. By matching sequences to the repertoires of sorted unstimulated Treg and non-Treg cells, each alloreactive CD4+ clone was assigned a regulatory or non-regulatory origin. As stored in TCRdb, this immuneACCESS dataset retains in-frame rearrangements with V and J assigned. A fraction of the clones does not appear; measured against another copy, unresolved V genes explain less than half of the discrepancy, and the remainder lacks a known reason. V and J calls and clone size are copied from that table; D and trimming were computed from the DNA. The sample table lists 100,000 or so clones, roughly 94% of them with a count of one. Around 0.68% of the sample is in the top ten clones.

TCRbeta CDR3 sequencing was performed on sorted unstimulated T cells and on proliferating T cells recovered from mixed lymphocyte reactions. Fresh whole blood from 9 to 10 HLA-typed healthy donors served as the source for isolating PBMCs. Unstimulated CD4+ regulatory T cells were FACS-sorted to map the origin of alloreactive clones. The sample taken for sequencing was Tregs sorted from blood. This receptor was taken from a human donor in good health. Here the chain combines TRBV30 and TRBJ2-5, with the D gene too uncertain to name. The CDR3 here reads CAWSLRETQYF. The DNA sequence is given as TGTGCCTGGAGTTTACGGGAGACCCAGTACTTC. Supplemented by the reference TRBV30 and TRBJ2-5 proteins around the CDR3, the complete variable domain is SQTIHQWPATLVQPVGSPLSLECTVEGTSNPNLYWYRQAAGRGLQLLFYSVGIGQISSEVPQNLSASRPQDRQFILSSKKLLLSDSGFYLCAWSLRETQYFGPGTRLLVL.